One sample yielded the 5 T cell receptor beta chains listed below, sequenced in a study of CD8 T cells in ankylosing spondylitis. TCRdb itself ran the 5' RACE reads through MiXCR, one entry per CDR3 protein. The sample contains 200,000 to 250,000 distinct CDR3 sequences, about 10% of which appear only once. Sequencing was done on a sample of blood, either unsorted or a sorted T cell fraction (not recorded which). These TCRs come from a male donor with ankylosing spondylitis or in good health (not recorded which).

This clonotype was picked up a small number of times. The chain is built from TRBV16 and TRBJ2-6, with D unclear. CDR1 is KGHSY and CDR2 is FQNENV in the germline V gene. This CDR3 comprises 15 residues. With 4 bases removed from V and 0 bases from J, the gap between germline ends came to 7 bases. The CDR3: CASSPQISGANVLTF. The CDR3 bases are TGTGCCAGCAGCCCACAGATCTCTGGGGCCAACGTCCTGACTTTC.

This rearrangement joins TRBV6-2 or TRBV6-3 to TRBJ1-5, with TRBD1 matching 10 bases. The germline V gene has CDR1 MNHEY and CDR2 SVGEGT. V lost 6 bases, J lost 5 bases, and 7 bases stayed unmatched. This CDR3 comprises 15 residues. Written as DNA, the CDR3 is TGTGCCAGCAGCACCGGACAGGGGGGCTATCAGCCCCAGCATTTT. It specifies CASSTGQGGYQPQHF.

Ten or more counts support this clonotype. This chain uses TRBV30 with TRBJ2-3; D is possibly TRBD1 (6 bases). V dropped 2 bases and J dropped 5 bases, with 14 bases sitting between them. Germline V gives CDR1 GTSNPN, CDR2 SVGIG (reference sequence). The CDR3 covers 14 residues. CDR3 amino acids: CAWSLGAQKDTQYF. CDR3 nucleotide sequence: TGTGCCTGGAGTCTGGGGGCGCAGAAAGATACGCAGTATTTT.

CDR3 in amino acids: CSVGAGTGGNEQFF. CDR3 DNA: TGCAGCGTTGGGGCCGGGACAGGGGGCAATGAGCAGTTCTTC. The chain is built from TRBV29-1 and TRBJ2-1; the match to TRBD1 covers 11 bases. V gave up 4 bases and J gave up 6 bases; unmatched junction bases: 5. CDR1 SQVTM and CDR2 ANQGSEA come from the germline V gene. The CDR3 extends over 14 amino acids.

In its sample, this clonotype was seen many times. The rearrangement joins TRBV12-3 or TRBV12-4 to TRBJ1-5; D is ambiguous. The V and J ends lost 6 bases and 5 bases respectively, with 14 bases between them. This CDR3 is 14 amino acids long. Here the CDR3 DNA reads TGTGCCAGCAGACCCGGCGTGGCGGATCAGCCCCAGCATTTT. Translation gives CASRPGVADQPQHF.